This TCR beta chain was sequenced during a study of T cell changes during pregnancy in multiple sclerosis (dated by TCRdb to about 2019). Study-level background: The study examined how the T cell repertoire changed over the course of pregnancy in women with multiple sclerosis.

About this clone: No cognate antigen has been identified for it. Per-nucleotide qualities are absent, and no much larger clonotype sits a single base away. The identical CDR3 is also encoded by other nucleotide sequences in the sample.

Library preparation used the immunoSEQ multiplex PCR assay. TCRdb stores this immuneACCESS table with in-frame sequences only. Part of the clones is absent; in the studies checked, under half of the shortfall reflects unresolved V genes, and no reason is known for the rest. The sample table lists almost 50,000 clones, 85% to 95% of them with a count of one. About 0.36% of the sample is held by the ten biggest clonotypes. Reading the germline V gene gives CDR1 SGHRS and CDR2 YFSETQ. The CDR3 covers 16 residues, taking in both the cysteine and the phenylalanine. The CDR3 DNA has 48 bases and is translated from base 1. From V the trimming removes 5 bases and from J it removes 8 bases, while the gene matches leave 15 bases of the junction unaccounted for.

The rearranged chain carries TRBV5-1 and TRBJ1-4; 7 junctional bases match TRBD1. This sequence was found in a female donor in good health, enrolled as a control in a pregnancy study. The source was CD4+ T cells from peripheral blood mononuclear cells, collected in the second trimester of pregnancy. The DNA sequence follows: TGCGCCAGCAGTTCCGGGACAGCCTGGGGGAACGAAAAACTGTTTTTT. This sequence encodes CASSSGTAWGNEKLFF.